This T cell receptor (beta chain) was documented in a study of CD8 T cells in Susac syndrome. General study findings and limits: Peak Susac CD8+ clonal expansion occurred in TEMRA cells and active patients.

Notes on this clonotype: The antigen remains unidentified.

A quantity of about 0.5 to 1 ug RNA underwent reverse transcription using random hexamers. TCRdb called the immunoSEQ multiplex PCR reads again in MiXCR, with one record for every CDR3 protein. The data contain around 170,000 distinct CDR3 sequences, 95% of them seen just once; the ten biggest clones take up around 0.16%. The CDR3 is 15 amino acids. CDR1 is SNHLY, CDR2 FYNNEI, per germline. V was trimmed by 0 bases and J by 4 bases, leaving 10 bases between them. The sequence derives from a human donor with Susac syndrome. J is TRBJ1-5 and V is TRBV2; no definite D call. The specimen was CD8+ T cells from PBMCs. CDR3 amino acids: CASSEAQEGNQPQHF. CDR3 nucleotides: TGTGCCAGCAGTGAAGCCCAGGAGGGAAATCAGCCCCAGCATTTT.